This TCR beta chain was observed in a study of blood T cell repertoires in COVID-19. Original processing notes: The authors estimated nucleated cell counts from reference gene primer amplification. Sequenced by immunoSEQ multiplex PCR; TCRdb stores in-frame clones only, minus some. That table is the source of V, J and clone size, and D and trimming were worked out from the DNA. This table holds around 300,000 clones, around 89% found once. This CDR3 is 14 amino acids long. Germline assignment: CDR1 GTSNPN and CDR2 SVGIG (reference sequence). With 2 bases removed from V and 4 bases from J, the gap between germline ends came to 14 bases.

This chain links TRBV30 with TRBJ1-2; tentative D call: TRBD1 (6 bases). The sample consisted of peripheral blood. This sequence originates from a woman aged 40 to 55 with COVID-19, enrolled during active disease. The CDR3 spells CAWSPRDIRYGYTF. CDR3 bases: TGTGCCTGGAGTCCCCGGGACATCCGCTATGGCTACACCTTC.